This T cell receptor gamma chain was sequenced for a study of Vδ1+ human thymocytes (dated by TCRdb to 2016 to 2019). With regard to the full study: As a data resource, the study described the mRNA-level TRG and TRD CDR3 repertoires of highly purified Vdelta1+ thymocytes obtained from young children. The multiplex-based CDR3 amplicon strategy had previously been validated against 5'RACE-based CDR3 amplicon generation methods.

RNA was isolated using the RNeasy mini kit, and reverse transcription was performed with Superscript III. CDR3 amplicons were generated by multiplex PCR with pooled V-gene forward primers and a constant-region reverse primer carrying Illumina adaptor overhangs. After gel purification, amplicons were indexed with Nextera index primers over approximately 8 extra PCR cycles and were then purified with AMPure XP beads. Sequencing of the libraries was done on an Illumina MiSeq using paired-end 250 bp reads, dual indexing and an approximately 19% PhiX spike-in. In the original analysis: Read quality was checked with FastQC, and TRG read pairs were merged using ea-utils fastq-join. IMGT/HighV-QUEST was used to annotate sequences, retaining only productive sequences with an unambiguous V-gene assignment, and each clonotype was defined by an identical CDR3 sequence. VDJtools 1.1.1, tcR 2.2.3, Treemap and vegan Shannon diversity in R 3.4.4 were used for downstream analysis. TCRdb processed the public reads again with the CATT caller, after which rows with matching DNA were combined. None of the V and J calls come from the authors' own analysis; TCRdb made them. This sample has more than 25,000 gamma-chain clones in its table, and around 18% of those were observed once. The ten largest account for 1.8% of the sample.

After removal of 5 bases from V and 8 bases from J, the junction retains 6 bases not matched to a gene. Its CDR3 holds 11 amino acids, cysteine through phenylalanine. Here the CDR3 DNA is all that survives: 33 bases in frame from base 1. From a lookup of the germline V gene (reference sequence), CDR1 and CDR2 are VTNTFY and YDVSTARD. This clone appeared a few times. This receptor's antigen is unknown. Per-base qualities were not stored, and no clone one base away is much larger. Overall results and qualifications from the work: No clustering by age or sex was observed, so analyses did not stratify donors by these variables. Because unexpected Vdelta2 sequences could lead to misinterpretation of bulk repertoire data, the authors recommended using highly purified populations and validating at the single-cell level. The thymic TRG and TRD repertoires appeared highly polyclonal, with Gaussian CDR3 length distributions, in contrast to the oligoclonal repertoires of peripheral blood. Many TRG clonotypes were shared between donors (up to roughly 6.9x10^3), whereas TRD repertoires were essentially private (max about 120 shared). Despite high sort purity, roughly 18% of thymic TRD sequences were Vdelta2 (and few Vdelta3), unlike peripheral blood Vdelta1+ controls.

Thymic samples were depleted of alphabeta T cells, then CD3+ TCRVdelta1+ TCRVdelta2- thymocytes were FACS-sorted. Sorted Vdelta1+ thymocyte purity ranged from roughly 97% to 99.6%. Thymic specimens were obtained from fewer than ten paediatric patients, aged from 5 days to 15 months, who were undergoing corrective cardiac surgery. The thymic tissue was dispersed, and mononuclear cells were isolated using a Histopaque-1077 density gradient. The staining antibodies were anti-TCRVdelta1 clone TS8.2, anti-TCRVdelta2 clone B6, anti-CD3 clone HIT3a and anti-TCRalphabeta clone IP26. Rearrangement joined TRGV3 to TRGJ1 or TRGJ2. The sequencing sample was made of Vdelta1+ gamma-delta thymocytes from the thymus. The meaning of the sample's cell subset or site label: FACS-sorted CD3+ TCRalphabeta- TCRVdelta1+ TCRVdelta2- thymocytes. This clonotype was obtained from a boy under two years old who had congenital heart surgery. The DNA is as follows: TGTGCCACCTGGGCGTTTGATAAGAAACTCTTT. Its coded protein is CATWAFDKKLF.